These 3 T cell receptor beta chains came from one sample sequenced in a study of blood T cells in healthy people across ages. Primed by a sample-barcoded 5' primer and a J-beta primer mix, a second PCR proceeded for about 7 to 12 cycles. Using its own MiXCR run on the 5' RACE reads, TCRdb lists one record per CDR3 protein. This sample yields about 1.1 million distinct CDR3 sequences, of which more than 30% are seen a single time; roughly 13% belongs to the top ten. The specimen was blood. These receptors all stem from a man aged 18 to 29 in good health.

This clonotype was found a few times. The chain combines TRBV7-2 with TRBJ2-7; 7 nucleotides agree with TRBD1. CDR1 and CDR2 from the germline V gene are SGHTA and FQGNSA. J gave up 7 bases and V 5 bases, and 5 bases lay outside the gene matches. This CDR3 is 12 amino acids long. The chain's CDR3 is CASSQQGREQYF. CDR3 sequence (DNA): TGTGCCAGCAGCCAACAGGGGCGAGAGCAGTACTTC.

This clonotype has just a few counts. The chain joins TRBV2 to TRBJ2-3; D gene ambiguous. This CDR3 spans 16 amino acids. Trimming shortened V by 0 bases and J by 10 bases, and 20 bases separated the two germline ends. CDR1 and CDR2 (germline): SNHLY, FYNNEI. The CDR3 loop reads CASSEALRKVGEAQYF. DNA of the CDR3: TGTGCCAGCAGTGAAGCGCTTCGAAAGGTTGGCGAGGCGCAGTATTTT. Full variable domain (remainder filled in from reference TRBV2 and TRBJ2-3): EPEVTQTPSHQVTQMGQEVILRCVPISNHLYFYWYRQILGQKVEFLVSFYNNEISEKSEIFDDQFSVERPDGSNFTLKIRSTKLEDSAMYFCASSEALRKVGEAQYFGPGTRLTVL.

This clonotype has only a few counts. This chain connects TRBV10-3 to TRBJ2-3; D is possibly TRBD2 (7 bases). Germline V gene lookup returns CDR1 ENHRY and CDR2 SYGVKD. The V and J ends lost 8 bases and 2 bases respectively, with 17 bases between them. The CDR3 has 15 residues. CDR3 coding DNA: TGTGCCATCGCGACCGCGGGGGCCCTCACAGATACGCAGTATTTT. Its protein product is CAIATAGALTDTQYF.